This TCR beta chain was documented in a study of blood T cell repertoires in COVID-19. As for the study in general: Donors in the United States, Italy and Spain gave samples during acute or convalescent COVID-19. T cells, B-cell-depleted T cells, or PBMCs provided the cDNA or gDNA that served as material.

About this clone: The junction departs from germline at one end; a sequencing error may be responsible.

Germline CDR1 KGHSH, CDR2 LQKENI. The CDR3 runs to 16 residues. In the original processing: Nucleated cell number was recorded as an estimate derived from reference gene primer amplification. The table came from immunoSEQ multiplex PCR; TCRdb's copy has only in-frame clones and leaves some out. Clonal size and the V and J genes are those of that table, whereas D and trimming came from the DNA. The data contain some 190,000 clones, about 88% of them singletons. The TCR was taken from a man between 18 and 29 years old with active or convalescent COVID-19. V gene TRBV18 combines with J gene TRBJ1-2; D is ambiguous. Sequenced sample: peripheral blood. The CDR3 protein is CANSPPSGLFNYGYTF. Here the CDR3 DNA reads TGTGCCAACTCACCACCTTCCGGTCTCTTCAACTATGGCTACACCTTC.